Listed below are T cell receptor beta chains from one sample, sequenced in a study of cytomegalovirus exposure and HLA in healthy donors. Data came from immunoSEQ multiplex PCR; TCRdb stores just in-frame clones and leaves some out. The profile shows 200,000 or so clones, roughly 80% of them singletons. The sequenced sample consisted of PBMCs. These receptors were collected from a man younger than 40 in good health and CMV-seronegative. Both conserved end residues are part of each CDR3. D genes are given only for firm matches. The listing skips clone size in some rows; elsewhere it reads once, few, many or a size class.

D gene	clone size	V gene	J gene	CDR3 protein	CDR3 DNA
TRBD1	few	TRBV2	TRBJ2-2	CASSDFGTGGSNTGELFF	TGTGCCAGCAGTGATTTTGGGACAGGGGGCTCGAACACCGGGGAGCTGTTTTTT
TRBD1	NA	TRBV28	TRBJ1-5	CASSLGGTGVFDQPQHF	TGTGCCAGCAGTTTAGGGGGGACAGGGGTTTTCGATCAGCCCCAGCATTTT
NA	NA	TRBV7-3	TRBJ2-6	CASSLTGLGASVLTF	TGTGCCAGCAGCTTAACAGGGCTAGGGGCCAGCGTCCTGACTTTC
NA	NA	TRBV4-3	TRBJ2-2	CASSQDTATGELFF	TGCGCCAGCAGCCAAGATACAGCCACCGGGGAGCTGTTTTTT
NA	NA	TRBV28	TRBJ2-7	CASDRASGAGDHEQYF	TGTGCCAGCGACAGGGCGTCGGGGGCCGGGGATCACGAGCAGTACTTC
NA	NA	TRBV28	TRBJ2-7	CASSLTQGIREQYF	TGTGCCAGCAGTTTGACGCAGGGGATCAGGGAGCAGTACTTC
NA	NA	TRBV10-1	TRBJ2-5	CASSGNLQETQYF	TGCGCCAGCAGTGGTAACCTTCAGGAGACCCAGTACTTC
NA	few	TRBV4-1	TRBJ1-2	CASSQEGQRGGYTF	TGCGCCAGCAGCCAAGAAGGCCAAAGGGGTGGCTACACCTTC
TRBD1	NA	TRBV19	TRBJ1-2	CASSMPRDRRSNYGYTF	TGTGCCAGTAGTATGCCCCGGGACAGGAGATCTAACTATGGCTACACCTTC
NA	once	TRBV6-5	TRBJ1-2	CASSTGGGYGYTF	TGTGCCAGCAGTACGGGGGGAGGGTATGGCTACACCTTC
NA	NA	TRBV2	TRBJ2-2	CASSKTETGELFF	TGTGCCAGCAGTAAGACGGAGACCGGGGAGCTGTTTTTT
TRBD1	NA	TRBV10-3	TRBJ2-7	CAIRKTGGTNEQYF	TGTGCCATCAGGAAGACAGGGGGCACTAACGAGCAGTACTTC
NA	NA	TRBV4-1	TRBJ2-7	CASSQGAGFSHEQYF	TGCGCCAGCAGCCAAGGGGCAGGGTTTAGCCACGAGCAGTACTTC
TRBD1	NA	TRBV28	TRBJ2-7	CASSPISSGTGIYEQYF	TGTGCCAGCAGTCCAATCTCCTCCGGGACAGGAATCTACGAGCAGTACTTC
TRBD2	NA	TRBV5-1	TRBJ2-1	CASSPTSGGGNEQFF	TGCGCCAGCAGCCCAACTAGCGGGGGGGGAAATGAGCAGTTCTTC
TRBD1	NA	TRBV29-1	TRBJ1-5	CSVETGTEVYSNQPQHF	TGCAGCGTTGAAACCGGGACAGAAGTTTATAGCAATCAGCCCCAGCATTTT
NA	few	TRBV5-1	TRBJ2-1	CASSLEQSYNEQFF	TGCGCCAGCAGCTTGGAACAGTCATACAATGAGCAGTTCTTC
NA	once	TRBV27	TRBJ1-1	CASRIQGRGKNTEAFF	TGTGCCAGCAGGATACAGGGCCGTGGTAAGAACACTGAAGCTTTCTTT
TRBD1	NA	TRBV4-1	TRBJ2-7	CASSRLDRGVHEQYF	TGCGCCAGCAGCCGATTAGACAGGGGGGTCCACGAGCAGTACTTC
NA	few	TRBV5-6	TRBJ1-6	CASSLRGIGYNSPLHF	TGTGCCAGCAGCTTGCGGGGGATCGGCTATAATTCACCCCTCCACTTT
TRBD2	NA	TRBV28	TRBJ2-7	CASSLASGVRKQYF	TGTGCCAGCAGTTTAGCTAGCGGGGTAAGAAAGCAGTACTTC
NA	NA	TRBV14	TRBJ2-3	CASSPGNGFTDTQYF	TGTGCCAGCAGCCCTGGTAACGGTTTCACAGATACGCAGTATTTT
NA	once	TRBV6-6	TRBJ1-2	CASSYKGVYGYTF	TGTGCCAGCAGTTACAAGGGGGTCTATGGCTACACCTTC
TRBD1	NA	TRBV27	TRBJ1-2	CASGQGLAAGYTF	TGTGCCAGCGGACAGGGCCTGGCTGCGGGCTACACCTTC
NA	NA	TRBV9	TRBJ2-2	CASSVDYGELFF	TGTGCCAGCAGCGTAGATTACGGGGAGCTGTTTTTT
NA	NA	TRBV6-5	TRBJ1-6	CASPEPGTRNSPLHF	TGTGCCAGTCCAGAACCCGGGACTAGAAATTCACCCCTCCACTTT
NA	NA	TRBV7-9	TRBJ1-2	CASRPGFLDYGYTF	TGTGCCAGCAGACCAGGGTTTTTGGACTATGGCTACACCTTC
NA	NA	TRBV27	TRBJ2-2	CASSFSGGDTGELLF	TGTGCCAGCAGTTTCTCGGGGGGCGACACCGGGGAGCTGCTTTTT
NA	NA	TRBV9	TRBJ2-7	CASSPGPYEQYF	TGTGCCAGCAGCCCAGGCCCCTACGAGCAGTACTTC
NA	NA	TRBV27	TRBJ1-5	CASSLEGRAGQPQHF	TGTGCCAGCAGTTTAGAAGGGCGCGCAGGGCAGCCCCAGCATTTT
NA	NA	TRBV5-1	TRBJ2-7	CASRSGRAGEQYF	TGCGCCAGCCGTAGCGGAAGGGCGGGCGAGCAGTACTTC
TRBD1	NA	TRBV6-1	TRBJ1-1	CASSVTGIGTEAFF	TGTGCCAGCAGTGTGACAGGGATAGGAACTGAAGCTTTCTTT
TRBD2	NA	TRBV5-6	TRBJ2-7	CASSLLAGGSSYEQYF	TGTGCCAGCAGCTTGCTAGCGGGGGGGAGCTCCTACGAGCAGTACTTC
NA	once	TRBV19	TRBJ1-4	CASSIFPDRSGEKLFF	TGTGCCAGTAGTATTTTTCCAGACAGGTCGGGGGAAAAACTGTTTTTT
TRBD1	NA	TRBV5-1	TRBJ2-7	CASRLRTGPYEQYF	TGCGCCAGCAGACTACGGACAGGACCCTACGAGCAGTACTTC
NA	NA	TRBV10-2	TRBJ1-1	CASSEGRGNTEAFF	TGCGCCAGCAGTGAGGGCAGGGGGAACACTGAAGCTTTCTTT
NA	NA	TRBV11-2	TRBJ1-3	CASSQGTGGSGNTIYF	TGTGCCAGCAGCCAAGGGACGGGGGGATCTGGAAACACCATATATTTT
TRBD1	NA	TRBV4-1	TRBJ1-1	CASSTGTGMWNTEAFF	TGCGCCAGCAGCACCGGGACAGGGATGTGGAACACTGAAGCTTTCTTT
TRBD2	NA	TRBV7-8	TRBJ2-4	CASSPGGSGNIQYF	TGTGCCAGCAGCCCGGGAGGGAGCGGCAACATTCAGTACTTC
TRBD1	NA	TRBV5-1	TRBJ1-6	CASSSDRVFSPLHF	TGCGCCAGCAGCTCGGACAGGGTGTTTTCACCCCTCCACTTT
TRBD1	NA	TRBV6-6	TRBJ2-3	CASSLGGFSDTQYF	TGTGCCAGCAGTCTAGGGGGCTTTTCCGATACGCAGTATTTT
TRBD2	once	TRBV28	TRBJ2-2	CASTLAGGSAGELFF	TGTGCCAGCACTCTCGCGGGGGGATCTGCCGGGGAGCTGTTTTTT
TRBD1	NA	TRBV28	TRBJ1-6	CASSLRTGGFNSPLHF	TGTGCCAGCAGTTTAAGGACAGGGGGTTTTAATTCACCCCTCCACTTT
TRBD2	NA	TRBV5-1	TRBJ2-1	CASTLTSVGDEQFF	TGCGCCAGCACCCTTACTAGCGTAGGCGATGAGCAGTTCTTC
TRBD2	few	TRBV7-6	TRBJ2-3	CASSLLAGGGADTQYF	TGTGCCAGCAGCTTGTTAGCGGGGGGGGGAGCAGATACGCAGTATTTT
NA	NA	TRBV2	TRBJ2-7	CASSERGSYEQYF	TGTGCCAGCAGTGAAAGGGGATCCTACGAGCAGTACTTC
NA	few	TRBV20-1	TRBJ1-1	CSASGGTEAFF	TGCAGTGCTAGCGGGGGCACTGAAGCTTTCTTT
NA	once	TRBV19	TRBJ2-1	CAISDSSYNEQFF	TGTGCCATCTCGGACAGCTCCTACAATGAGCAGTTCTTC
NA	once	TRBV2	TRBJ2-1	CASSEDRAFYNEQFF	TGTGCCAGCAGTGAAGACAGGGCCTTCTACAATGAGCAGTTCTTC
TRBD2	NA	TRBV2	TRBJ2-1	CASSGPLAGGRNEQFF	TGTGCCAGCAGTGGCCCCCTAGCGGGGGGACGAAATGAGCAGTTCTTC
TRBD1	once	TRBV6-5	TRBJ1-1	CAAISDRGRVTEAFF	TGTGCCGCCATATCGGACAGGGGGCGAGTCACTGAAGCTTTCTTT
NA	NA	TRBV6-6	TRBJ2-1	CASSYSEAQPYNEQFF	TGTGCCAGCAGTTACTCCGAGGCACAACCCTACAATGAGCAGTTCTTC
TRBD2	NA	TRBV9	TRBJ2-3	CASGLSGASTDTQYF	TGTGCCAGCGGTCTTAGCGGGGCTAGCACAGATACGCAGTATTTT
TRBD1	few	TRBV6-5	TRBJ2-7	CASSYSRTGVTYEQYF	TGTGCCAGCAGTTATTCTAGGACAGGGGTGACCTACGAGCAGTACTTC
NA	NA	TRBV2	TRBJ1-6	CASQGWSPLHF	TGTGCCAGCCAGGGTTGGTCACCCCTCCACTTT
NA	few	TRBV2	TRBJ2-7	CASSEAPDTYEQYF	TGTGCCAGCAGTGAAGCCCCGGACACCTACGAGCAGTACTTC
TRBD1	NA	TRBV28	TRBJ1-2	CASSLEDRGFHGYTF	TGTGCCAGCAGTTTGGAAGACAGGGGTTTCCATGGCTACACCTTC